The 9 T cell receptor beta chains in this list originate from one sample, sequenced in a study of low-dose radiotherapy and immunotherapy resistance in tumors. Noted time point: before trial treatment. TRAV- and TRBV-specific primers primed first-strand cDNA, covering alpha and beta chains. TCRs were amplified for 15 to 25 PCR cycles with a constant-region primer and V-primer adapter. A single record per CDR3 protein comes from TCRdb applying MiXCR to the reads. The sample has around 76,000 distinct CDR3 sequences, 30% to 40% seen once. The starting material was PBMCs, obtained before treatment. These receptors were taken from a female donor with ovarian cancer.

This chain joins TRBV10-3 and TRBJ2-1; no reliable D call. Trimming left V 2 bases short and J 8 bases short, with 7 bases between. The CDR3 has 12 amino acids. Germline V gives CDR1 ENHRY, CDR2 SYGVKD. CDR3 nucleotides: TGTGCCATCAGTGAGCTAAACCATGAGCAGTTCTTC. Its protein product is CAISELNHEQFF.

This clonotype was observed at least ten times. This chain links TRBV5-6 with TRBJ2-7; TRBD2 might be the D (6 bases). Looked up from germline, CDR1 is SGHDT and CDR2 is YYEEEE. This CDR3 comprises 14 residues. The germline V and J ends were trimmed by 3 bases and 0 bases, with 10 bases remaining between them. The CDR3 DNA reads TGTGCCAGCAGCTCTGTCGGGAGCTCCTACGAGCAGTACTTC. Translating gives CASSSVGSSYEQYF.

This sequence joins TRBV23-1 and TRBJ2-3; 9 bases agree with TRBD2. TRBV23-1 is placed among ORFs of uncertain function. The length of the CDR3 is 16 residues. J lost 2 bases, V lost 10 bases, and 13 bases had no gene match. CDR3 nucleotide sequence: TGCGCCAACCCCAAGACTAGCGGAGGGGTCACAGATACGCAGTATTTT. Translated, it gives CANPKTSGGVTDTQYF.

This clonotype was counted ten times or more. The genes are TRBV20-1 and TRBJ2-1, with 11 bases identical to TRBD2. V lost 6 bases and J lost 6; bases outside the gene matches: 13. Germline loops: CDR1 DFQATT, CDR2 SNEGSKA (reference sequence). There are 16 residues in the CDR3. The CDR3 nucleotides are TGCAGTGCGACTAGCGGGATCCCGGGCGCCCTCAATGAGCAGTTCTTC. This encodes CSATSGIPGALNEQFF.

The gene calls are TRBV5-1 and TRBJ2-2; D unclear. CDR3 length: 14 residues. V shed 6 bases and J shed 0 bases, with 9 bases lying between them. Germline V lookup: CDR1 SGHRS, CDR2 YFSETQ. The CDR3 nucleotides read TGCGCCAGCAAGGTCTCCCCGAACACCGGGGAGCTGTTTTTT. Translated: CASKVSPNTGELFF.

The table lists this clonotype with many counts. The V gene is TRBV6-2 or TRBV6-3, the J gene TRBJ2-2; TRBD2 matches 8 bases. V shed 8 bases, J shed 4 bases, and the junction held 6 bases outside the gene matches. This CDR3 has 14 residues. The germline CDR1 and CDR2 sequences are MNHEY and SVGEGT. CDR3: CASLGGASTGELFF. In nucleotides, the CDR3 is TGTGCCAGCCTCGGGGGGGCCAGCACCGGGGAGCTGTTTTTT.

The table lists this clonotype with many counts. The chain is built from TRBV5-1 and TRBJ2-7, with unresolved D. Trimming took off 4 bases at V and 1 base at J, with 12 bases between the two ends. The CDR3 extends over 14 amino acids. Germline V lookup: CDR1 SGHRS, CDR2 YFSETQ. The CDR3 DNA follows: TGCGCCAGCAGCATACCAGGCCTATCCTACGAGCAGTACTTC. It is translated as CASSIPGLSYEQYF.

The sample holds many counts of this clonotype. The chain uses TRBV24-1 and TRBJ2-3; tentatively, D is TRBD1 (6 bases). In germline, CDR1 is KGHDR, CDR2 SFDVKD. Deletions cut 4 bases from V and 7 bases from J, with 23 bases between. CDR3 length: 17 amino acids. CDR3 in amino acids: CATSDERNRDTFYTQYF. The CDR3 DNA reads TGTGCCACCAGTGACGAAAGAAACCGGGACACCTTCTATACGCAGTATTTT.

This clonotype was observed at least ten times. The chain couples TRBV7-3 to TRBJ1-1; D uncertain. The V end was cut by 0 bases, the J end by 11 bases, with 13 bases between. Germline CDR1 SGHTA, CDR2 FQGTGA. The length of the CDR3 is 13 residues. The DNA for the CDR3 is TGTGCCAGCAGCTTAACTATTGAGTCCCCTGCTTTCTTT. This codes for CASSLTIESPAFF.